This TCR beta chain is drawn from a study of T-cell reconstitution after alpha-beta-depleted transplantation in children. The germline V and J ends were trimmed by 0 bases and 4 bases, with 10 bases remaining between them. Germline V gives CDR1 SQVTM, CDR2 ANQGSEA. The CDR3 extends over 13 amino acids. Overall study results and limits: By about two months after transplant, alpha-beta T cells reportedly arose from several hundred graft clones that had expanded. When one year had passed after transplant, most T-cell counts and diversity came from newly produced T cells. Some patients owed their high day-60 TCRbeta diversity to surviving recipient T cells and thymic progenitors.

The library targeted TCRbeta and was prepared with unique molecular identifiers. Each CDR3 protein gets one entry after TCRdb re-called the PCR reads with MiXCR. The profile shows fewer than 550,000 distinct CDR3 sequences, about 10% of them singletons. This clonotype came up a few times. The antigen remains undetermined. V usage is TRBV29-1 and J usage is TRBJ2-7; D is uncertain. The sequence derives from a child aged 2 to 15 with inherited bone marrow failure, due to receive a stem cell transplant. The sequences come from PBMCs, collected before TCRalphabeta/CD19-depleted stem cell transplant. The CDR3 region has the DNA TGCAGCGTTGAAGAGGATAGCTCGTACGAGCAGTACTTC. It is translated as CSVEEDSSYEQYF.